The T cell receptor beta chain under discussion was sequenced for a study of response to subunit inactivated influenza vaccine. Study-wide points: Authors suggested that a seasonal influenza vaccination recruits few new T cells each time.

Comments on this clonotype: The antigen is unknown.

Germline CDR1 MDHEN, CDR2 SYDVKM. The CDR3 length is 13 residues. V gave up 6 bases and J gave up 1 base, with 7 bases separating them. Each CDR3 protein gets one entry after TCRdb re-called the RT-PCR reads with MiXCR. The sample shows more than 550,000 distinct CDR3 sequences, around 11% of them seen only once. The chain combines TRBV28 with TRBJ1-5; the D is unclear. The sample in question was PBMCs from blood, obtained on the day of vaccination. The clonotype comes from a man in his forties or fifties who received an inactivated influenza vaccine. The CDR3 DNA follows: TGTGCCAGCAGGACACAAAGCAATCAGCCCCAGCATTTT. It encodes CASRTQSNQPQHF.